The clone carrying this T cell receptor (beta chain) occurred a few times. This sample was taken from a study of T-cell memory formation after mild COVID-19. CDR3 size: 14 residues. V was cut by 3 bases and J by 6 bases, with 13 bases left in between. Germline CDR1 and CDR2: SGHTA and FQGNSA. TCRdb independently ran MiXCR on the 5' RACE reads; one entry per CDR3 protein. The data contain around 340,000 distinct CDR3 sequences, around 15% of them singletons. This TCR came from a man between 18 and 29 years old who had mild COVID-19 (a few samples of this study predate the infection). Cell type and time point are not known. The material sequenced was PBMCs or a T cell subset sorted from them (not recorded which). The chain links TRBV7-2 to TRBJ2-3, with TRBD2 as a possible D gene (6 bases). The CDR3 DNA follows: TGTGCCAGCAGCTTGGACGGGGGTGGTGATACGCAGTATTTT. It yields the protein CASSLDGGGDTQYF.